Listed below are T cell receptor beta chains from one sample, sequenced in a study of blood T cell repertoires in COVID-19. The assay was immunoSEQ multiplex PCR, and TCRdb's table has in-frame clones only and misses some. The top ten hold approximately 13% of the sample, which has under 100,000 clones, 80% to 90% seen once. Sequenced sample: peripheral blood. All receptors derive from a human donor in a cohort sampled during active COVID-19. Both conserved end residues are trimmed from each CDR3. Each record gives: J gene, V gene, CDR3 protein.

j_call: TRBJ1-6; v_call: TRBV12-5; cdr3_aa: ASGLVAGSPLH
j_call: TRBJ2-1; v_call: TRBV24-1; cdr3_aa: ATSPGTSSYNEQF
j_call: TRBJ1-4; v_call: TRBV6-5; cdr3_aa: ASSYGAGENEKLF
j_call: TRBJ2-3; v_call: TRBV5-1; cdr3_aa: ASRELADYTDTQY
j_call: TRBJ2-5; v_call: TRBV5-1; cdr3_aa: ASSFSPGGQETQY
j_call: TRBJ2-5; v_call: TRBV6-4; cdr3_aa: ASSDRKQGEKGTQY
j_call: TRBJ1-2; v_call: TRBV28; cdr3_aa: ASSSGQASGYT
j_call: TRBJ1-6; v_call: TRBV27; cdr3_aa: ASSRRQRSSYNSPLH
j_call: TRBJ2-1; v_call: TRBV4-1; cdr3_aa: ASSLPGQGEDEQF
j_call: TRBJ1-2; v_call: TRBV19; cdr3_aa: ASSLISGTSTYT
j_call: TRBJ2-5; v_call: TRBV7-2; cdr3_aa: ASSLAWGGGQETQY
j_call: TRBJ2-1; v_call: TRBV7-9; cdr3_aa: ASSFVPGLGISYNEQF
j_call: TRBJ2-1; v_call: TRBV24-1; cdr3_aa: ATSEPTGTSVHEQF
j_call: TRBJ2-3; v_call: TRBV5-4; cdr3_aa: ASSLGTRRGTDTQY
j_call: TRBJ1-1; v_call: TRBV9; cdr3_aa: ASSFGTVISEAF
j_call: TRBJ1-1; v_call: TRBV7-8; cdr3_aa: ASSLNRAGWYTEAF
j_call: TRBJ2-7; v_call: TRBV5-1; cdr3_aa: ASSLINEQY
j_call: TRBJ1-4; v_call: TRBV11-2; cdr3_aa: ASSSGGETLGEKLF
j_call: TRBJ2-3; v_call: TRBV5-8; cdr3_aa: ASTQGAGHHTDTQY
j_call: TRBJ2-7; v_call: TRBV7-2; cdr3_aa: ASSLGLLLRFDEQY
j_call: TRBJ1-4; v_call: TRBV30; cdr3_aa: AWNLGQPNEKLF
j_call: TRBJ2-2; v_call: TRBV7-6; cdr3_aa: ASSLSYRESNTGELF
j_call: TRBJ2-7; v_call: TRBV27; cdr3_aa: ASSPTGTGRYEQY
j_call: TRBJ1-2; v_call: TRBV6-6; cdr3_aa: ATGRPGQAYGYT
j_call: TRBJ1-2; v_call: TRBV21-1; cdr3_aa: ASSTYGYT
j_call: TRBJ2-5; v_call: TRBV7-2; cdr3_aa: ASSFPLSLTETQY
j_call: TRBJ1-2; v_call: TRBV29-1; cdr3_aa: SASMGEGSDGYT
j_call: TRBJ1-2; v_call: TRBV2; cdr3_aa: ARIQQGARGYT
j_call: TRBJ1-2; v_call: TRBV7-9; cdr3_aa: ASSPGNYGYT
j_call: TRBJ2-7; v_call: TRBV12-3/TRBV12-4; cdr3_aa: ASTYRGSYEQY
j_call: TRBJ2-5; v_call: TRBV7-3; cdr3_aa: ASSPAPYRGGETQY
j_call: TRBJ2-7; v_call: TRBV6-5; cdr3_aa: ASDRDRGYEQY